This passage covers 20 T cell receptor beta chains from one sample sequenced in a study of blood T cells in healthy people across ages. A sample-barcoded 5' primer and a J-beta primer mix were used in a second PCR of about 7 to 12 cycles. TCRdb processed the 5' RACE reads anew with MiXCR; each CDR3 protein has one entry. The sample holds roughly 700,000 distinct CDR3 sequences, over 45% seen once. The sequenced sample consisted of blood. These receptors all stem from a woman aged 60-70 years in good health.

The chain employs TRBV9 and TRBJ1-2, with 7 bases identical to TRBD1. Germline-derived CDR1 and CDR2 are SGDLS and YYNGEE. CDR3 size: 16 residues. Germline trimming cut 5 bases from V and 4 bases from J; bases unmatched to any gene: 14. DNA for the CDR3: TGTGCCAGCAGTGCCCACCGGGACAGAACTGGCTATGGCTACACCTTC. Protein: CASSAHRDRTGYGYTF.

This chain links TRBV7-2 with TRBJ2-7, with 11 bases aligning to TRBD1. The junction had 1 base not matched to a gene; V was cut back by 3 bases and J by 6 bases. Germline assignment: CDR1 SGHTA and CDR2 FQGNSA. The CDR3 has 13 residues. The CDR3 sequence is CASSLDRGLEQYF. Written as DNA, the CDR3 is TGTGCCAGCAGCTTGGACAGGGGGCTCGAGCAGTACTTC. Complete variable domain (other parts from reference TRBV7-2 and TRBJ2-7): GAGVSQSPSNKVTEKGKDVELRCDPISGHTALYWYRQSLGQGLEFLIYFQGNSAPDKSGLPSDRFSAERTGGSVSTLTIQRTQQEDSAVYLCASSLDRGLEQYFGPGTRLTVT.

Only a few counts were recorded for this clonotype. The chain joins TRBV25-1 to TRBJ2-7, with a possible D match to TRBD2 (7 bases). The CDR3 runs 15 residues. V shed 8 bases and J shed 6 bases, with 23 bases lying between them. The germline V gene has CDR1 MGHDK and CDR2 SYGVNS. The CDR3: CASQTIRGASGEQYF. CDR3 DNA: TGTGCCAGCCAGACTATTCGGGGGGCTTCTGGCGAGCAGTACTTC.

This clonotype was detected a few times. The rearrangement joins TRBV29-1 to TRBJ2-5, with D possibly called TRBD1 or TRBD2 (6 bases each). Trimming pared 7 bases from V and 5 bases from J, leaving 17 bases between. Germline values: CDR1 SQVTM, CDR2 ANQGSEA. CDR3 size: 13 residues. The CDR3 spells CSAPTEGGETQYF. The CDR3 DNA follows: TGCAGCGCGCCCACTGAGGGGGGTGAGACCCAGTACTTC.

J is TRBJ2-7 and V is TRBV5-1, with a tentative D call TRBD2 (6 bases). Germline CDR1 and CDR2: SGHRS and YFSETQ. Trimming pared 0 bases from V and 7 bases from J, leaving 20 bases between. The CDR3 runs to 16 residues. CDR3 in DNA: TGCGCCAGCAGCTTGGGGACTCTAGCGTCCTACAATGAGCAGTACTTC. Translation: CASSLGTLASYNEQYF.

As to this clonotype: A read error is possible here, since a much larger clone lies one base away. The chain links TRBV20-1 to TRBJ1-1, with a weak D call TRBD1 (5 bases). The CDR3 loop spans 12 amino acids. Germline-derived CDR1 and CDR2 are DFQATT and SNEGSKA (reference sequence). The V and J ends lost 8 bases and 3 bases respectively, with 13 bases between them. CDR3 DNA: TGCAGTACTGATGTGGGGGACACTGAAGCTTTCTTT. Protein product: CSTDVGDTEAFF.

This clonotype has a handful of counts. The V call is TRBV20-1, the J call TRBJ2-3; TRBD2 matches 10 bases. Germline V CDR1 and CDR2: DFQATT, SNEGSKA (reference sequence). The CDR3 is 15 residues long. The V segment lost 5 bases and the J segment 10 bases; nucleotides outside the gene matches: 15. Written as DNA, the CDR3 is TGCAGTGCTCCCCGGCTAGCGGGAGTCGATGAAGCGCAGTATTTT. Protein sequence: CSAPRLAGVDEAQYF.

The rearrangement links TRBV6-2 or TRBV6-3 to TRBJ2-3, with 12 bases fitting TRBD2. With 6 bases clipped from V and 2 bases from J, the junction kept 6 bases outside the gene matches. Germline V gives CDR1 MNHEY, CDR2 SVGEGT. The CDR3 extends over 16 amino acids. The CDR3 sequence: CASSSGLAGYTDTQYF. The CDR3 DNA reads TGTGCCAGCAGCTCCGGACTAGCGGGGTACACAGATACGCAGTATTTT.

This chain joins TRBV5-6 and TRBJ2-1; 7 nucleotides line up with TRBD2. The CDR3 has 16 amino acids. Germline CDR1 and CDR2: SGHDT and YYEEEE. V trimming: 6 bases; J trimming: 13 bases; junction bases outside the gene matches: 22. The CDR3 spells CASTRAKTSVQETQFF. The CDR3 region has the DNA TGTGCCAGCACCCGGGCAAAAACTAGCGTCCAAGAGACCCAGTTCTTC.

Points on this clonotype: This may stem from a read error, because a much larger clone lies one nucleotide away. This chain uses TRBV7-8 with TRBJ2-3; 10 nucleotides match TRBD2. The CDR3 contains 16 residues. The germline CDR1 and CDR2 sequences are SGHVS and FQNEAQ. CDR3 region: CASIPGLAASTDAQYF. DNA of the CDR3: TGTGCCAGCATCCCCGGACTAGCGGCTAGCACAGATGCGCAGTATTTT. The whole variable domain, remainder taken from reference TRBV7-8 and TRBJ2-3, is GAGVSQSPRYKVAKRGQDVALRCDPISGHVSLFWYQQALGQGPEFLTYFQNEAQLDKSGLPSDRFFAERPEGSVSTLKIQRTQQEDSAVYLCASIPGLAASTDAQYFGPGTRLTVL.

The chain links TRBV2 to TRBJ2-1; TRBD2 is a possible D gene (6 bases). The CDR3 length is 13 residues. Trimming removed 6 bases at V and 4 bases at J, with 10 bases between. Germline-derived CDR1 and CDR2 are SNHLY and FYNNEI. The CDR3, as DNA: TGTGCCAGCAGGGACTATCCTTACAATGAGCAGTTCTTC. Its protein product is CASRDYPYNEQFF.

This clonotype was detected only a few times. The genes are TRBV12-3 or TRBV12-4 and TRBJ2-3; the match to TRBD1 covers 8 bases. The CDR3 is 15 residues long. The V segment lost 3 bases and the J segment 3 bases; nucleotides outside the gene matches: 5. The CDR3 loop reads CASSLDRAETDTQYF. The CDR3 DNA sequence: TGTGCCAGCAGTTTGGACAGGGCTGAAACAGATACGCAGTATTTT.

V and J are TRBV20-1 and TRBJ1-1, with D possibly matching TRBD1 (5 bases). The CDR3 is 14 residues long. V lost 5 bases and J 4 bases, leaving 17 bases between the germline ends. CDR1 is DFQATT, CDR2 SNEGSKA, per germline (reference sequence). The CDR3 here is CSAPWGRFSTEAFF. CDR3 nucleotide sequence: TGCAGTGCTCCTTGGGGGAGGTTCAGCACTGAAGCTTTCTTT.

The V gene is TRBV29-1, the J gene TRBJ2-4; the D gene is possibly TRBD2 (5 bases). The CDR3 is 12 amino acids. V was trimmed by 4 bases and J by 7 bases, leaving 11 bases between them. CDR1 SQVTM and CDR2 ANQGSEA come from the germline V gene. The chain's CDR3 is CSVGTSVNIQYF. CDR3 bases: TGCAGCGTTGGGACTTCGGTCAACATTCAGTACTTC.

The chain uses TRBV7-9 and TRBJ2-5; D uncertain. Near its end, the DNA agrees better with TRBJ2-7, so the J call may be wrong. Germline values: CDR1 SEHNR, CDR2 FQNEAQ (reference sequence). This CDR3 contains 12 residues. CDR3 residues: CASSSYAGEQYF. CDR3 DNA sequence: TGTGCCAGCAGCTCTTATGCTGGCGAGCAGTACTTC.

The chain is built from TRBV4-1 and TRBJ2-5, with a possible D match to TRBD2 (7 bases). CDR3 length: 15 amino acids. V dropped 1 base and J dropped 11 bases, with 20 bases sitting between them. The germline V gene has CDR1 MGHRA and CDR2 YSYEKL. The CDR3 reads CASSQGSWGGNEQYF. DNA for the CDR3: TGCGCCAGCAGCCAAGGGTCTTGGGGGGGCAATGAGCAGTACTTC.

This clonotype has a handful of counts. The CDR3 here is CSVEKGASGYTF. The CDR3 DNA reads as TGCAGCGTTGAAAAGGGAGCTTCGGGCTACACCTTC. The V call is TRBV29-1, the J call TRBJ1-2; D gene unclear. CDR3 size: 12 residues. Germline assignment: CDR1 SQVTM and CDR2 ANQGSEA. V lost 2 bases, J lost 8 bases, and 12 bases lay in between.

This chain joins TRBV29-1 and TRBJ1-6; 9 nucleotides agree with TRBD1. The germline gives CDR1 SQVTM, CDR2 ANQGSEA. The length of the CDR3 is 13 residues. Germline trimming cut 5 bases from V and 10 bases from J; bases unmatched to any gene: 6. The CDR3 DNA is TGCAGCGTTAGGGACAGGGAATACTCACCCCTCCACTTT. Protein sequence: CSVRDREYSPLHF.

This clonotype was recorded once. V is TRBV4-1 and J is TRBJ1-6; D is unclear. There are 15 residues in the CDR3. Germline assignment: CDR1 MGHRA and CDR2 YSYEKL. V was cut by 1 base and J by 5 bases, with 9 bases left in between. The CDR3 loop reads CASSQVAADNSPLHF. Written as DNA, the CDR3 is TGCGCCAGCAGCCAAGTGGCAGCGGATAATTCACCCCTCCACTTT.

This chain's CDR3 is CAISERAGGLGEQFF. The CDR3 DNA reads as TGTGCCATCAGTGAGAGAGCGGGAGGGCTCGGTGAGCAGTTCTTC. V gene TRBV10-3 combines with J gene TRBJ2-1, with 10 bases identical to TRBD2. The CDR3 extends over 15 amino acids. Germline-derived CDR1 and CDR2 are ENHRY and SYGVKD. V lost 2 bases to trimming and J lost 9 bases; unmatched junction nucleotides: 7.